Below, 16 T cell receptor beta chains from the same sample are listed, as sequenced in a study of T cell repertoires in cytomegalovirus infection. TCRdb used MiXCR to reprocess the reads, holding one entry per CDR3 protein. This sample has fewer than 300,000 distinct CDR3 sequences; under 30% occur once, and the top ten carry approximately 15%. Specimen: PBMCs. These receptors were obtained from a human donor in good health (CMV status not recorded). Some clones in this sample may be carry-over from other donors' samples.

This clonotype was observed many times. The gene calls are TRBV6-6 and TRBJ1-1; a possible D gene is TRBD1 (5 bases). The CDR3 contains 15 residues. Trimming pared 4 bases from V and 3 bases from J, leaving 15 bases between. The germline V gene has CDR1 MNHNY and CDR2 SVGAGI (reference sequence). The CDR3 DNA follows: TGTGCCAGCAGTTTGGGAGGGGCTCGGGACACTGAAGCTTTCTTT. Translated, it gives CASSLGGARDTEAFF.

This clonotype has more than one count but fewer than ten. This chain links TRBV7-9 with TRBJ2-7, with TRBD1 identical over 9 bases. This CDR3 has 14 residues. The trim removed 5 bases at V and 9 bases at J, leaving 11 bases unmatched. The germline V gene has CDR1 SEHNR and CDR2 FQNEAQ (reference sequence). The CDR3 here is CASSPPTGGLVQYF. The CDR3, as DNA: TGTGCCAGCAGCCCCCCAACAGGGGGCCTCGTGCAGTACTTC.

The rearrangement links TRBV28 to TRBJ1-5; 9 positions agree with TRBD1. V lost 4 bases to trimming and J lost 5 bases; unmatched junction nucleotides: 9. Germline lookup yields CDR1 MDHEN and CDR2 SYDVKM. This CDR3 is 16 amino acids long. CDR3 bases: TGTGCCAGCAGTTCACGAAACAGGGGGCTCTATCAGCCCCAGCATTTT. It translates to CASSSRNRGLYQPQHF.

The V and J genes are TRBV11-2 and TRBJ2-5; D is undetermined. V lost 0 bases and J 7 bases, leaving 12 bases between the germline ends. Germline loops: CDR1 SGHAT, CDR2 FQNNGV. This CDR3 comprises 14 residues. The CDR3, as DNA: TGTGCCAGCAGCTTAGACGTATCGTTTGGGACCCAGTACTTC. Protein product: CASSLDVSFGTQYF.

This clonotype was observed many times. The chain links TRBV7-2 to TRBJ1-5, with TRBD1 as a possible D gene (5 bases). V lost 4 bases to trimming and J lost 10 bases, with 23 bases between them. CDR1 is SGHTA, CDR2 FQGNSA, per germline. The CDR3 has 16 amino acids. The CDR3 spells CASSSPGAVAIKPQHF. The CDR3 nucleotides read TGTGCCAGCAGCTCTCCCGGGGCAGTAGCAATCAAACCCCAGCATTTT.

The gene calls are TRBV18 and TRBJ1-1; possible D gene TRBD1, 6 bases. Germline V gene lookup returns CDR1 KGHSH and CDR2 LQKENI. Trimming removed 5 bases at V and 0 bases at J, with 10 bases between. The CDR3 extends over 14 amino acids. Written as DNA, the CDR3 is TGTGCCAGCTCATCAGACAGGTTGAACACTGAAGCTTTCTTT. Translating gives CASSSDRLNTEAFF.

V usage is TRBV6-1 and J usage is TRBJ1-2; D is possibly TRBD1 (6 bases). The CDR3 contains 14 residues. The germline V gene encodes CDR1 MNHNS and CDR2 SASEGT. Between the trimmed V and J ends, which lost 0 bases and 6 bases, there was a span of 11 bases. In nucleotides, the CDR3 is TGTGCCAGCAGTGAAGCTTACAGGGTCAATGGCTACACCTTC. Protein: CASSEAYRVNGYTF.

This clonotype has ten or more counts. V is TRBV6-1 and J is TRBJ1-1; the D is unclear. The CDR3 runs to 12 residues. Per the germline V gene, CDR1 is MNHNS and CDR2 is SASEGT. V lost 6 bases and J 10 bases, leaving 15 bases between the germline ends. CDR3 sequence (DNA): TGTGCCAGCAGCTACCGGGGAGGAGGAGCTTTCTTT. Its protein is CASSYRGGGAFF.

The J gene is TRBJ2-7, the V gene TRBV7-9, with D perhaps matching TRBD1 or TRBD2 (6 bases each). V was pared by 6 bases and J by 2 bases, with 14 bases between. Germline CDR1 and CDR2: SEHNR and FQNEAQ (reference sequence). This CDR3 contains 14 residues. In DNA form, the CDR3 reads TGTGCCAGCAGTTTCAGGGGCGGGACCTACGAGCAGTACTTC. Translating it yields CASSFRGGTYEQYF. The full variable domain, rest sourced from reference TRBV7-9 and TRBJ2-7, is DTGVSQNPRHKITKRGQNVTFRCDPISEHNRLYWYRQTLGQGPEFLTYFQNEAQLEKSRLLSDRFSAERPKGSFSTLEIQRTEQGDSAMYLCASSFRGGTYEQYFGPGTRLTVT.

The CDR3 loop reads CASSSRDRPSYEQYF. The DNA for the CDR3 is TGTGCCAGCAGTTCGAGGGACAGGCCTTCCTACGAGCAGTACTTC. This chain connects TRBV6-2 or TRBV6-3 to TRBJ2-7, with 8 bases lining up with TRBD1. Germline values: CDR1 MNHEY, CDR2 SVGEGT. V lost 4 bases, J lost 1 base, and 6 bases stayed unmatched. This CDR3 is built from 15 residues.

The CDR3 nucleotides are TGTGCCAGCAGTGTGGACAGGGTCATCACAGATACGCAGTATTTT. Translated: CASSVDRVITDTQYF. V gene TRBV6-1 combines with J gene TRBJ2-3, with 8 nucleotides matching TRBD1. V was pared by 4 bases and J by 2 bases, with 5 bases of the junction left unmatched. The CDR3 covers 15 residues. Germline CDR1 and CDR2: MNHNS and SASEGT.

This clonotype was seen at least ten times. The CDR3 nucleotides are TGTGCCAGCAGCCCGATAAGGAATGAGCAGTTCTTC. It is translated as CASSPIRNEQFF. The rearrangement uses TRBV7-2 and TRBJ2-1; D gene unclear. This CDR3 spans 12 amino acids. Germline CDR1 and CDR2: SGHTA and FQGNSA. Trimming left V 5 bases short and J 7 bases short, with 9 bases between. The full variable domain, completed using reference TRBV7-2 and TRBJ2-1, is GAGVSQSPSNKVTEKGKDVELRCDPISGHTALYWYRQSLGQGLEFLIYFQGNSAPDKSGLPSDRFSAERTGGSVSTLTIQRTQQEDSAVYLCASSPIRNEQFFGPGTRLTVL.

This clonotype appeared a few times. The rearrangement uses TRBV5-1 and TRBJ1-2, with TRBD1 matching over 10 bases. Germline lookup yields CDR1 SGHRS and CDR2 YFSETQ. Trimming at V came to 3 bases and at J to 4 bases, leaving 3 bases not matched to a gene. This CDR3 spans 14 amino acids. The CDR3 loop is CASSWGQGSYGYTF. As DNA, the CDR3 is TGCGCCAGCAGCTGGGGACAGGGGAGCTATGGCTACACCTTC.

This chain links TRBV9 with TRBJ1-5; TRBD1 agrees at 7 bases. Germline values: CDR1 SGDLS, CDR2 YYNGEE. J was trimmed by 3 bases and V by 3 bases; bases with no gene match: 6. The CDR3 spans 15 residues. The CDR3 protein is CASSGRGLSNQPQHF. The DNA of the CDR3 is TGTGCCAGCAGCGGAAGGGGGCTATCCAATCAGCCCCAGCATTTT.

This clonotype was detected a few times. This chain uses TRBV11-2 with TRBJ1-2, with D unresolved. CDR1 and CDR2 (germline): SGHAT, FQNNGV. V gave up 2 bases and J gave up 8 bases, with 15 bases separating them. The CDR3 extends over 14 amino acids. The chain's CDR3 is CASSLITSETGYTF. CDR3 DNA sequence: TGTGCCAGCAGCTTAATCACGAGCGAGACCGGCTACACCTTC.

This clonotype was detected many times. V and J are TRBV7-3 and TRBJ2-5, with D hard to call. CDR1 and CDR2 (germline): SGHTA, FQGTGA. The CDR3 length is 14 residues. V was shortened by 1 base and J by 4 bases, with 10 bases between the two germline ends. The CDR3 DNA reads TGTGCCAGCAGCTTAAGCCCGACCCCAGAGACCCAGTACTTC. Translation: CASSLSPTPETQYF.